The 11 T cell receptor beta chains in this list originate from one sample, sequenced in a study of post-analysis software for immune sequencing data. Unique molecular identifiers were carried by the TCR beta cDNA libraries. Using its own MiXCR run on the PCR reads, TCRdb lists one record per CDR3 protein. This sample has under 200,000 distinct CDR3 sequences, with under 40% found just once. Sample: blood, taken after autologous hematopoietic stem cell transplantation. These receptors all stem from a girl between 10 and 17 years old with multiple sclerosis.

The chain has TRBV20-1 and TRBJ1-1; D gene unclear. The V end was cut by 0 bases, the J end by 3 bases, with 8 bases between. CDR1 DFQATT and CDR2 SNEGSKA come from the germline V gene (reference sequence). The CDR3 has 13 amino acids. CDR3 sequence (DNA): TGCAGTGCTAGAGATCTCCGGGACACTGAAGCTTTCTTT. Its protein product is CSARDLRDTEAFF.

Concerning this clonotype: At one of its ends the junction is not consistent with the germline gene, which may arise from a read error. This chain uses TRBV12-3 or TRBV12-4 with TRBJ2-3; no definite D call. The CDR3 is 14 residues long. The CDR3 loop reads CVSREMGSTDTQYF. The DNA of the CDR3 is TGTGTCAGCAGAGAGATGGGGAGCACAGATACGCAGTATTTT.

This clonotype has more than one count but fewer than ten. The chain carries TRBV11-2 and TRBJ2-5; D is unclear. V lost 6 bases, J lost 6 bases, and 17 bases lay in between. The CDR3 has 14 amino acids. In germline, CDR1 is SGHAT, CDR2 FQNNGV. The CDR3 sequence is CASSSIWAGKTQYF. The CDR3 bases are TGTGCCAGCAGTTCGATATGGGCCGGAAAGACCCAGTACTTC.

The rearrangement joins TRBV4-3 to TRBJ2-3, with D tentatively TRBD1 (6 bases). Germline-derived CDR1 and CDR2 are LGHNA and YSLEER. The CDR3 consists of 17 residues. Trimming took off 5 bases at V and 0 bases at J, with 18 bases between the two ends. This chain's CDR3 is CASSGRYRQDSTDTQYF. The CDR3 nucleotides read TGCGCCAGCAGCGGTCGTTATAGACAGGATAGCACAGATACGCAGTATTTT.

This clonotype has a handful of counts. The chain carries TRBV6-2 or TRBV6-3 and TRBJ2-7; 13 bases align to TRBD2. Germline V gene data show CDR1 as MNHEY and CDR2 as SVGEGT. Trimming at V came to 5 bases and at J to 2 bases, leaving 6 bases not matched to a gene. The CDR3 length is 16 residues. CDR3 amino acids: CASSRGLAGVAYEQYF. DNA of the CDR3: TGTGCCAGCAGTAGAGGACTAGCGGGAGTGGCCTACGAGCAGTACTTC.

This chain joins TRBV7-3 and TRBJ1-1; D is unresolved. The CDR3 extends over 14 amino acids. Trimming took off 4 bases at V and 5 bases at J, with 14 bases between the two ends. Looked up from germline, CDR1 is SGHTA and CDR2 is FQGTGA. The DNA for the CDR3 is TGTGCCAGCAGCTACACCCCGGGTGCGACTGAAGCTTTCTTT. It yields the protein CASSYTPGATEAFF.

V is TRBV6-2 or TRBV6-3 and J is TRBJ2-7, with 7 bases that match TRBD1. The CDR3 is 14 residues long. Losses at the gene ends were 1 base for V and 4 bases for J; bases not matched to a gene: 4. CDR1 is MNHEY and CDR2 is SVGEGT in the germline V gene. Written as DNA, the CDR3 is TGTGCCAGCAGTTACTTTGGGACAGAGTACGAGCAGTACTTC. Its protein is CASSYFGTEYEQYF.

This clonotype was observed a handful of times. V is TRBV7-2 and J is TRBJ2-5; 11 bases fit TRBD2. Germline lookup yields CDR1 SGHTA and CDR2 FQGNSA. With V trimmed by 2 bases and J by 1 base, 9 bases remained unmatched. The CDR3 has 18 amino acids. In DNA, the CDR3 is TGTGCCAGCAGCTTAAGGACTAGCGGGCCTAGCCGCCAAGAGACCCAGTACTTC. It translates to CASSLRTSGPSRQETQYF.

This clonotype was picked up a small number of times. This sequence joins TRBV7-9 and TRBJ2-4, with TRBD1 identical over 9 bases. This CDR3 has 14 residues. Germline V lookup: CDR1 SEHNR, CDR2 FQNEAQ (reference sequence). V lost 5 bases and J lost 7; bases outside the gene matches: 6. The CDR3, as DNA: TGTGCCAGCAGCACGTGGACAGGGGACAACATTCAGTACTTC. It yields the protein CASSTWTGDNIQYF.

This clonotype was seen repeatedly, ten times or more. The V and J genes are TRBV6-1 and TRBJ2-6; no clear D. Germline V gene lookup returns CDR1 MNHNS and CDR2 SASEGT. The CDR3 has 15 amino acids. The V end lost 0 bases, the J end lost 4 bases, and 7 bases lay between the germline ends. DNA for the CDR3: TGTGCCAGCAGTGAAGCAGGGTCCGGGGCCAACGTCCTGACTTTC. It yields the protein CASSEAGSGANVLTF.

The gene calls are TRBV7-2 and TRBJ1-1; D unclear. V lost 0 bases and J lost 0, with 8 bases in between. This CDR3 region has 15 residues. Germline V gene sequence: CDR1 SGHTA, CDR2 FQGNSA. The CDR3 DNA is TGTGCCAGCAGCTTAGCCGGTTTTATGAACACTGAAGCTTTCTTT. The encoded protein is CASSLAGFMNTEAFF.